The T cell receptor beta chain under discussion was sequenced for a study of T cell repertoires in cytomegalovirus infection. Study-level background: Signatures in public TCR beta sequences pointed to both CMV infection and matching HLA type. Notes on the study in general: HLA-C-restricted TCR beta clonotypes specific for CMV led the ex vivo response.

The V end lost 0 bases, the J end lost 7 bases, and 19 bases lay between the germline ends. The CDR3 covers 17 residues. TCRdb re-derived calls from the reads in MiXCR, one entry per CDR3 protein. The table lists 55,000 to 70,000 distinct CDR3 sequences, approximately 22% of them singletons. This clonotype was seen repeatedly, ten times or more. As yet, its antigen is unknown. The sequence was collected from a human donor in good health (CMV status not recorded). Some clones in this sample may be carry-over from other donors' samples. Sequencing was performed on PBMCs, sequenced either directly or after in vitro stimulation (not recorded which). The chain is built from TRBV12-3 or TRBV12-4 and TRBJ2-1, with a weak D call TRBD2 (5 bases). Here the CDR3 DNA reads TGTGCCAGCAGTTTAGCGCTAATCGGACTGCGAGGGAATGAGCAGTTCTTC. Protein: CASSLALIGLRGNEQFF.